The next 25 T cell receptor beta chains were all read from a single sample in a study of cytomegalovirus exposure and HLA in healthy donors. Primers: 60 Vbeta forward and 13 Jbeta reverse. The method was immunoSEQ multiplex PCR; TCRdb's version includes in-frame clones alone and lacks a portion of them. Among about 90,000 clones listed, around 78% were seen once. Sequencing used PBMCs. The source of these receptors is a woman between 40 and 55 years old in good health and CMV-seropositive.

This chain uses TRBV28 with TRBJ2-7, with D perhaps matching TRBD1 (6 bases). The V gene lost 9 bases and the J gene lost 2 bases, with 17 bases spanning the gap. CDR1 and CDR2 from the germline V gene are MDHEN and SYDVKM. The CDR3 has 14 residues. The CDR3 region has the DNA TGTGCCAGTCAACACAGGGTTAGGCCCTACGAGCAGTACTTC. Protein sequence: CASQHRVRPYEQYF.

The rearrangement links TRBV20-1 to TRBJ1-1; D remains ambiguous. Germline V gene lookup returns CDR1 DFQATT and CDR2 SNEGSKA (reference sequence). The V gene lost 6 bases and the J gene lost 5 bases, with 10 bases spanning the gap. The CDR3 covers 11 residues. The CDR3 nucleotides read TGCAGTGCGTGGAGGGCGACTGAAGCTTTCTTT. It yields the protein CSAWRATEAFF.

The chain is built from TRBV6-1 and TRBJ1-2; 7 bases match TRBD1. From germline, CDR1 is MNHNS and CDR2 SASEGT. Trimming took 4 bases from V and 0 from J; bases not matched to a gene: 11. CDR3 length: 17 amino acids. The CDR3 DNA is TGTGCCAGCAGTGGCATACCGGGACAGACTTCTAACTATGGCTACACCTTC. Translation: CASSGIPGQTSNYGYTF.

This clone was recorded a few times. V and J are TRBV29-1 and TRBJ2-7; 10 bases fit TRBD1. V was clipped by 0 bases and J by 2 bases; unmatched bases: 4. Germline V gene data show CDR1 as SQVTM and CDR2 as ANQGSEA. The CDR3 is made up of 15 amino acids. This CDR3 is CSVEEGGQGTYEQYF. The CDR3 DNA reads TGCAGCGTTGAAGAAGGGGGACAGGGGACCTACGAGCAGTACTTC.

The chain carries TRBV5-1 and TRBJ2-3, with 9 bases aligning to TRBD1. With 1 base clipped from V and 2 bases from J, the junction kept 2 bases outside the gene matches. The CDR3 spans 15 residues. The germline V gene has CDR1 SGHRS and CDR2 YFSETQ. The CDR3 protein is CASSLRTGDTDTQYF. The CDR3 region has the DNA TGCGCCAGCAGCTTGAGGACAGGGGACACAGATACGCAGTATTTT.

The genes are TRBV5-1 and TRBJ1-1; D might be TRBD1 (5 bases). CDR1 SGHRS and CDR2 YFSETQ come from the germline V gene. V shed 3 bases and J shed 5 bases, with 17 bases lying between them. There are 15 residues in the CDR3. The CDR3 DNA reads as TGCGCCAGCAGCTCACAATCTTCACGGGGGACTGAAGCTTTCTTT. As protein: CASSSQSSRGTEAFF.

The chain carries TRBV10-3 and TRBJ1-1; no clear D gene. Trimming pared 6 bases from V and 4 bases from J, leaving 12 bases between. Per the germline V gene, CDR1 is ENHRY and CDR2 is SYGVKD. The CDR3 totals 13 residues. CDR3 sequence: CAISEDIVTEAFF. In nucleotides, the CDR3 is TGTGCCATCAGCGAAGACATCGTCACTGAAGCTTTCTTT.

The V and J genes are TRBV2 and TRBJ2-7; the D is unclear. Germline-derived CDR1 and CDR2 are SNHLY and FYNNEI. This CDR3 is built from 12 residues. V was pared by 6 bases and J by 4 bases, with 10 bases between. CDR3 DNA sequence: TGTGCCAGCAGCGGTTACGAGTACGAGCAGTACTTC. This sequence encodes CASSGYEYEQYF.

The chain couples TRBV4-3 to TRBJ2-7; 10 bases match TRBD1. This CDR3 has 15 amino acids. Germline CDR1 reads LGHNA; CDR2 reads YSLEER. Trimming cost V 0 bases and J 7 bases; bases outside gene matches: 6. CDR3 sequence: CASSQEGTGAFEQYF. In DNA form, the CDR3 reads TGCGCCAGCAGCCAAGAGGGGACAGGGGCTTTTGAGCAGTACTTC.

This chain connects TRBV25-1 to TRBJ2-3; possible D gene TRBD1, 6 bases. This CDR3 comprises 16 residues. V gave up 5 bases and J gave up 3 bases, with 18 bases separating them. Germline V gene lookup returns CDR1 MGHDK and CDR2 SYGVNS. The CDR3 region has the DNA TGTGCCAGCAGTTTAAAACAGGGAAGAGTTACAGATACGCAGTATTTT. It encodes CASSLKQGRVTDTQYF.

This chain links TRBV28 with TRBJ1-2; 8 positions match TRBD1. V lost 6 bases and J lost 8; bases outside the gene matches: 14. The CDR3 is 15 amino acids. Germline CDR1 reads MDHEN; CDR2 reads SYDVKM. The CDR3 spells CASSSGGQGPLGYTF. CDR3 bases: TGTGCCAGCAGCTCCGGTGGACAGGGACCTTTGGGCTACACCTTC.

The table lists this clone with a count of one. The chain uses TRBV6-1 and TRBJ2-1, with TRBD1 matching 7 bases. After removal of 7 bases from V and 2 bases from J, the junction contained 5 bases not matched to a gene. CDR1 and CDR2 from the germline V gene are MNHNS and SASEGT. There are 14 residues in the CDR3. CDR3 sequence (DNA): TGTGCCAGCACGACCGGGACAGCCTACAATGAGCAGTTCTTC. It codes for CASTTGTAYNEQFF.

This chain uses TRBV30 with TRBJ1-6; 7 bases map to TRBD1. The CDR3 has 17 amino acids. Germline CDR1 GTSNPN, CDR2 SVGIG (reference sequence). The V segment lost 3 bases and the J segment 13 bases; nucleotides outside the gene matches: 21. The CDR3 spells CAWRISHRDSLHRPLHF. The CDR3 coding sequence is TGTGCCTGGAGAATTAGCCACCGGGACAGCCTACACCGTCCCCTCCACTTT.

This clone appeared a few times. The chain is built from TRBV19 and TRBJ2-5; tentatively, D is TRBD2 (6 bases). The CDR3 has 17 amino acids. Germline-derived CDR1 and CDR2 are LNHDA and SQIVND (reference sequence). Between the trimmed V and J ends, which lost 4 bases and 1 base, there was a span of 19 bases. The CDR3: CASSRRERRVVQETQYF. CDR3 sequence (DNA): TGTGCCAGTAGTAGGAGGGAGCGAAGGGTGGTCCAAGAGACCCAGTACTTC.

The chain recombines TRBV28 with TRBJ2-7, with 8 bases identical to TRBD1. The V gene's germline CDR1 is MDHEN and CDR2 SYDVKM. The J segment lost 2 bases and the V segment lost 5 bases, leaving 8 bases of the junction unmatched. The CDR3 is 15 amino acids. DNA of the CDR3: TGTGCCAGCAGTAACCCACAGGGGGGCGCCTACGAGCAGTACTTC. This codes for CASSNPQGGAYEQYF.

The gene calls are TRBV11-2 and TRBJ2-7; 15 bases map to TRBD2. The CDR3 spans 17 residues. With V trimmed by 5 bases and J by 7 bases, 12 bases remained unmatched. CDR1 is SGHAT and CDR2 is FQNNGV in the germline V gene. CDR3 in amino acids: CASSLLRTSGRAREQYF. DNA for the CDR3: TGTGCCAGCAGCCTCCTCCGGACTAGCGGGAGGGCCAGGGAGCAGTACTTC.

The chain is built from TRBV7-8 and TRBJ2-5; 9 bases agree with TRBD2. CDR1 and CDR2 (germline): SGHVS, FQNEAQ. The CDR3 has 16 residues. With V trimmed by 1 base and J by 2 bases, 5 bases remained unmatched. This chain's CDR3 is CASSLGVLAGQETQYF. The CDR3, as DNA: TGTGCCAGCAGCTTAGGAGTCCTAGCGGGGCAAGAGACCCAGTACTTC.

The chain joins TRBV5-8 to TRBJ2-3; 11 positions match TRBD2. The ends lost 6 bases at V and 0 bases at J; junction bases unmatched: 12. The CDR3 covers 18 residues. The germline CDR1 and CDR2 sequences are SGHTS and YDEGEE. The CDR3 DNA reads as TGTGCCAGCATTAGACTAGCGGGATCAACTCCTAGCACAGATACGCAGTATTTT. Translated, it gives CASIRLAGSTPSTDTQYF.

CDR3 nucleotides: TGTGCCTGGAGTATAGCGGGAGGGCCAACACGCACAGATACGCAGTATTTT. It codes for CAWSIAGGPTRTDTQYF. The gene calls are TRBV30 and TRBJ2-3; 11 bases map to TRBD2. V lost 2 bases to trimming and J lost 1 base; unmatched junction nucleotides: 8. Germline V lookup: CDR1 GTSNPN, CDR2 SVGIG (reference sequence). The CDR3 is 17 amino acids.

This clone was counted a single time. The rearrangement links TRBV14 to TRBJ2-3; D may be TRBD2 (7 bases). Per the germline V gene, CDR1 is SGHDN and CDR2 is FVKESK. CDR3 length: 14 residues. Trimming left V 4 bases short and J 6 bases short, with 14 bases between. CDR3 nucleotides: TGTGCCAGCAGCCGTTGGGGGGGCGGTGATACGCAGTATTTT. Its translation: CASSRWGGGDTQYF.

J is TRBJ2-5 and V is TRBV30; the match to TRBD2 covers 9 bases. The CDR3 is 15 residues long. Unmatched junction bases numbered 7, after V lost 0 bases and J lost 5 bases. Germline V gene data show CDR1 as GTSNPN and CDR2 as SVGIG (reference sequence). CDR3 nucleotides: TGTGCCTGGAGTGTTCGAGGCGGGAGGGGTGAGACCCAGTACTTC. It codes for CAWSVRGGRGETQYF.

The rearrangement joins TRBV27 to TRBJ1-2; 9 bases agree with TRBD1. CDR1 is MNHEY, CDR2 SMNVEV, per germline (reference sequence). J was trimmed by 3 bases and V by 5 bases; bases with no gene match: 10. This CDR3 contains 16 residues. As DNA, the CDR3 is TGTGCCAGCAGTCCGGGACAGGGTCCTTTCGACTATGGCTACACCTTC. This sequence encodes CASSPGQGPFDYGYTF.

The chain links TRBV5-1 to TRBJ2-1; D is possibly TRBD1 (6 bases). The germline gives CDR1 SGHRS, CDR2 YFSETQ. The V and J ends lost 0 bases and 5 bases respectively, with 15 bases between them. CDR3 length: 16 residues. The CDR3 DNA is TGCGCCAGCAGCTTGGGCGAAAGGACAGACCACAATGAGCAGTTCTTC. Protein sequence: CASSLGERTDHNEQFF.

The CDR3 spells CASSLVSEQFF. CDR3 bases: TGCGCCAGCAGCTTGGTGAGTGAGCAGTTCTTC. V usage is TRBV5-1 and J usage is TRBJ2-1; D unresolved. Germline assignment: CDR1 SGHRS and CDR2 YFSETQ. Between the trimmed V and J ends, which lost 0 bases and 9 bases, there was a span of 4 bases. This CDR3 has 11 amino acids.

This clone is a singleton in its sample. The V gene is TRBV7-3, the J gene TRBJ2-1, with TRBD1 matching 7 bases. This CDR3 has 15 amino acids. V gave up 1 base and J gave up 6 bases; unmatched junction bases: 6. Germline-derived CDR1 and CDR2 are SGHTA and FQGTGA. The CDR3 DNA is TGTGCCAGCAGCTTAAGCGGAGACAGGGCCAATGAGCAGTTCTTC. Encoded protein: CASSLSGDRANEQFF.